These 16 T cell receptor beta chains came from one sample sequenced in a study of cytomegalovirus exposure and HLA in healthy donors. Vbeta (60) and Jbeta (13) primers were used in the PCR. Here immunoSEQ multiplex PCR was the method, and the copy in TCRdb shows in-frame clones only, minus some. The repertoire holds approximately 180,000 clones, with roughly 79% as singletons. Sequenced sample: PBMCs. The receptors derive from a woman between 18 and 29 years old in good health and CMV-seropositive.

CDR3 sequence reads: CASSMLDRVALMNTEAFF. CDR3 bases: TGTGCCAGCAGCATGTTGGACAGGGTGGCCTTAATGAACACTGAAGCTTTCTTT. This chain links TRBV11-3 with TRBJ1-1; 8 positions agree with TRBD1. Germline CDR1 SGHNT, CDR2 YENEEA. V shed 5 bases, J shed 0 bases, and the junction held 14 bases outside the gene matches. CDR3 length: 18 residues.

The rearrangement links TRBV13 to TRBJ2-3; 7 bases agree with TRBD2. V lost 1 base and J lost 0; bases outside the gene matches: 1. The CDR3 length is 15 residues. CDR1 PRHDT and CDR2 FYEKMQ come from the germline V gene (reference sequence). CDR3: CASSLDGGSTDTQYF. The DNA for the CDR3 is TGTGCCAGCAGCTTAGACGGGGGGAGCACAGATACGCAGTATTTT.

The sample holds a few counts of this clone. The rearrangement joins TRBV7-9 to TRBJ1-2; the match to TRBD1 covers 9 bases. This CDR3 is 15 amino acids long. Germline lookup yields CDR1 SEHNR and CDR2 FQNEAQ (reference sequence). V lost 9 bases and J lost 6; bases outside the gene matches: 14. In nucleotides, the CDR3 is TGTGCCAGGACGCCGTTACAGGGGGCGCGAAATGGCTACACCTTC. Protein: CARTPLQGARNGYTF. Using reference TRBV7-9 and TRBJ1-2 for the parts outside the CDR3, the full variable domain is DTGVSQNPRHKITKRGQNVTFRCDPISEHNRLYWYRQTLGQGPEFLTYFQNEAQLEKSRLLSDRFSAERPKGSFSTLEIQRTEQGDSAMYLCARTPLQGARNGYTFGSGTRLTVV.

V and J are TRBV4-1 and TRBJ2-2; tentatively, D is TRBD1 (6 bases). With 1 base removed from V and 4 bases from J, the gap between germline ends came to 10 bases. The CDR3 consists of 15 residues. Germline V CDR1 and CDR2: MGHRA, YSYEKL. In nucleotides, the CDR3 is TGCGCCAGCAGCCAAGGGTTAGGGGGCACCGGGGAGCTGTTTTTT. Translated: CASSQGLGGTGELFF.

This chain's CDR3 is CAISELGRVDTEAFF. Here the CDR3 DNA reads TGTGCCATCAGTGAATTGGGCAGGGTGGACACTGAAGCTTTCTTT. V usage is TRBV10-3 and J usage is TRBJ1-1; possibly TRBD1 for D (5 bases). The CDR3 has 15 residues. The V end lost 3 bases, the J end lost 3 bases, and 14 bases lay between the germline ends. Germline CDR1 is ENHRY and CDR2 is SYGVKD.

This clone came up a few times. The chain is built from TRBV7-9 and TRBJ2-3, with TRBD2 matching over 14 bases. This CDR3 spans 18 amino acids. Germline CDR1 reads SEHNR; CDR2 reads FQNEAQ (reference sequence). V lost 7 bases, J lost 4 bases, and 13 bases stayed unmatched. The CDR3 region is CASIVPGLAGVASDTQYF. The DNA of the CDR3 is TGTGCCAGCATCGTACCGGGACTAGCGGGGGTGGCGTCAGATACGCAGTATTTT.

The V and J genes are TRBV27 and TRBJ1-2; 9 bases are a match to TRBD1. There are 16 residues in the CDR3. Germline CDR1 and CDR2: MNHEY and SMNVEV (reference sequence). Trimming at V came to 7 bases and at J to 0 bases, leaving 9 bases not matched to a gene. In DNA, the CDR3 is TGTGCCAGCACTCCGGGACAGGGAGGAGCTAACTATGGCTACACCTTC. Protein product: CASTPGQGGANYGYTF.

The gene calls are TRBV15 and TRBJ2-1; TRBD2 might be the D (6 bases). Germline CDR1 is LNHNV and CDR2 is YYDKDF (reference sequence). This CDR3 has 16 amino acids. V was shortened by 0 bases and J by 7 bases, with 16 bases between the two germline ends. The CDR3 nucleotides are TGTGCCACCAGCAGAGATCCCGTTGGCGGGGATAATGAGCAGTTCTTC. It codes for CATSRDPVGGDNEQFF. Complete variable domain (other parts from reference TRBV15 and TRBJ2-1): DAMVIQNPRYQVTQFGKPVTLSCSQTLNHNVMYWYQQKSSQAPKLLFHYYDKDFNNEADTPDNFQSRRPNTSFCFLDIRSPGLGDTAMYLCATSRDPVGGDNEQFFGPGTRLTVL.

The chain combines TRBV19 with TRBJ1-1, with 11 bases aligning to TRBD1. Germline V gene lookup returns CDR1 LNHDA and CDR2 SQIVND (reference sequence). The V and J ends lost 4 bases and 2 bases, in that order; junction bases with no gene match: 6. CDR3 length equals 16 residues. The DNA of the CDR3 is TGTGCCAGTAGTAGCCGGACAGGGGGCTTTAACACTGAAGCTTTCTTT. Amino acid sequence: CASSSRTGGFNTEAFF.

This chain uses TRBV27 with TRBJ2-6; 8 bases are shared with TRBD1. Trimming at V came to 2 bases and at J to 0 bases, leaving 6 bases not matched to a gene. The CDR3 loop spans 18 amino acids. The V gene's germline CDR1 is MNHEY and CDR2 SMNVEV (reference sequence). The CDR3 nucleotides read TGTGCCAGCAGTTTAAGGACAGGGCGGTACTCTGGGGCCAACGTCCTGACTTTC. Its protein product is CASSLRTGRYSGANVLTF.

V gene TRBV30 combines with J gene TRBJ2-2; a weak D match, TRBD1 (6 bases). CDR1 is GTSNPN and CDR2 is SVGIG in the germline V gene (reference sequence). V was pared by 5 bases and J by 6 bases, with 22 bases between. The CDR3 has 16 residues. CDR3 in amino acids: CAWGDDGDTVAGELFF. CDR3 sequence (DNA): TGTGCCTGGGGCGATGATGGGGACACCGTGGCCGGGGAGCTGTTTTTT.

The V call is TRBV6-6, the J call TRBJ1-3; D call uncertain. CDR1 and CDR2 (germline): MNHNY, SVGAGI (reference sequence). V lost 6 bases and J 4 bases, leaving 13 bases between the germline ends. The CDR3 has 14 residues. Written as DNA, the CDR3 is TGTGCCAGCAGGCGGACGGAGGCCGGAAACACCATATATTTT. Its protein is CASRRTEAGNTIYF.

The count of this clone is one. The rearrangement uses TRBV6-4 and TRBJ2-2; 7 bases align to TRBD2. V shed 3 bases and J 3 bases; nucleotides not matched to a gene: 7. The CDR3 is 16 residues long. From germline, CDR1 is MRHNA and CDR2 SNTAGT. Written as DNA, the CDR3 is TGTGCCAGCAGTGAAGGGAGGGAAGTAGACACCGGGGAGCTGTTTTTT. Translation gives CASSEGREVDTGELFF.

The chain is built from TRBV10-1 and TRBJ1-3; D is unclear. CDR3 size: 17 residues. Germline CDR1 is WNHNN and CDR2 is SYGVQD (reference sequence). The V gene lost 1 base and the J gene lost 0 bases, with 13 bases spanning the gap. The chain's CDR3 is CASSEYEGAISGNTIYF. CDR3 in DNA: TGCGCCAGCAGTGAGTATGAGGGAGCCATCTCTGGAAACACCATATATTTT.

This clone was recorded once. The chain combines TRBV11-3 with TRBJ1-1, with TRBD1 matching over 8 bases. Germline CDR1 SGHNT, CDR2 YENEEA. The V gene end was trimmed by 5 bases and the J gene end by 6 bases; junction bases not matched to a gene: 8. There are 14 residues in the CDR3. The CDR3 sequence is CASSSDRGSAEAFF. CDR3 nucleotide sequence: TGTGCCAGCAGCAGCGACAGGGGAAGCGCTGAAGCTTTCTTT.

The chain recombines TRBV27 with TRBJ2-2; no clear D gene. The CDR3 is 12 residues long. The V gene's germline CDR1 is MNHEY and CDR2 SMNVEV (reference sequence). V gave up 11 bases and J gave up 6 bases, with 13 bases separating them. The CDR3 reads CASRVGPGELFF. The CDR3 coding sequence is TGTGCCTCACGGGTCGGTCCCGGGGAGCTGTTTTTT.